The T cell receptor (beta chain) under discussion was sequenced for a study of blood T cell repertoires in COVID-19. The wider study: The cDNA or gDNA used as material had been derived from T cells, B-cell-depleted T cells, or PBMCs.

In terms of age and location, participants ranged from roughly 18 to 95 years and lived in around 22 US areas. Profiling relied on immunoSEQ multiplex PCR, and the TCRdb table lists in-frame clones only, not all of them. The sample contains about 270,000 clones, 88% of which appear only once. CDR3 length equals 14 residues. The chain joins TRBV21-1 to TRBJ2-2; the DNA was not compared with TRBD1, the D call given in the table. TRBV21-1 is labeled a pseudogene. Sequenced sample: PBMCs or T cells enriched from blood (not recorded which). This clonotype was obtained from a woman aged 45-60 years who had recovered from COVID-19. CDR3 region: CASSRGPGTGELFF. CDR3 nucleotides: TGTGCCAGCAGCAGGGGGCCGGGCACCGGGGAGCTGTTTTTT.